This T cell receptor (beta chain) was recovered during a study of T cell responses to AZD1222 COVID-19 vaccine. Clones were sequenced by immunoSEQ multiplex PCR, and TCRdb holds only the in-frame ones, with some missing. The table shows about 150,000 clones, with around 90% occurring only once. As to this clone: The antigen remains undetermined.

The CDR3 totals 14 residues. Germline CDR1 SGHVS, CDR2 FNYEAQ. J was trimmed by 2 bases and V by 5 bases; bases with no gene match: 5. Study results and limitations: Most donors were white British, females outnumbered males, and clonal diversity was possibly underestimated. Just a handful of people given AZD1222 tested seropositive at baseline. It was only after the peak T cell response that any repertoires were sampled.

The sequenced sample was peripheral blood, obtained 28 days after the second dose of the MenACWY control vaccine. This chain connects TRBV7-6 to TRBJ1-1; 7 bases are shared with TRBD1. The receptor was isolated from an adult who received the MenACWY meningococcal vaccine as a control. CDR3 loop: CASSPTGSNTEAFF. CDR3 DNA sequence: TGTGCCAGCAGCCCGACAGGGTCCAACACTGAAGCTTTCTTT.